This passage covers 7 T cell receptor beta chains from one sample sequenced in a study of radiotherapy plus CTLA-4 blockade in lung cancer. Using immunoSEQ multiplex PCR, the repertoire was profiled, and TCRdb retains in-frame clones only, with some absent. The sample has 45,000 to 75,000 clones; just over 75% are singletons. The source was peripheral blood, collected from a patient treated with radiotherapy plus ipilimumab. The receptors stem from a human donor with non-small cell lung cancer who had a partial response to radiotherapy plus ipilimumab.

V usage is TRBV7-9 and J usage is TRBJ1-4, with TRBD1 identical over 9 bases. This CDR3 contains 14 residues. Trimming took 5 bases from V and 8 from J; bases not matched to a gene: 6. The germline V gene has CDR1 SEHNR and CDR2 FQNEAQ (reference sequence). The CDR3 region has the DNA TGTGCCAGCAGCGGGGACAGGGATGAAGAAAAACTGTTTTTT. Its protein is CASSGDRDEEKLFF. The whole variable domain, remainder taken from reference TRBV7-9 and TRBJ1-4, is DTGVSQNPRHKITKRGQNVTFRCDPISEHNRLYWYRQTLGQGPEFLTYFQNEAQLEKSRLLSDRFSAERPKGSFSTLEIQRTEQGDSAMYLCASSGDRDEEKLFFGSGTQLSVL.

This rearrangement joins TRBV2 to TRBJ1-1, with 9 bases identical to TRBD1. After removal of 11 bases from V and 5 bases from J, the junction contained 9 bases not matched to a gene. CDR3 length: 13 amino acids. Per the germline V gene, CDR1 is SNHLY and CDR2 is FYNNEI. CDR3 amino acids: CAGKQGAQTEAFF. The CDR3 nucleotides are TGTGCCGGTAAACAGGGGGCGCAGACTGAAGCTTTCTTT.

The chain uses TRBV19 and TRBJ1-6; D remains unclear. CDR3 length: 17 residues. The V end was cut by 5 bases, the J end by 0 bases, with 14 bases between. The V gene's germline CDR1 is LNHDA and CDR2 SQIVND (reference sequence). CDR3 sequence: CASSPPPGSSYNSPLHF. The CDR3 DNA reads TGTGCCAGTAGTCCTCCCCCCGGGAGCTCCTATAATTCACCCCTCCACTTT.

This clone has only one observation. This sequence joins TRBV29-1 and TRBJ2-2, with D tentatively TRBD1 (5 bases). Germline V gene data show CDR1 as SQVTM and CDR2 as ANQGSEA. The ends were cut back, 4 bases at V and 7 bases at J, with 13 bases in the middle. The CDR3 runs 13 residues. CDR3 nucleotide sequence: TGCAGCGTTGGCAGTAGGGGTATCGGGGAGCTGTTTTTT. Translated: CSVGSRGIGELFF.

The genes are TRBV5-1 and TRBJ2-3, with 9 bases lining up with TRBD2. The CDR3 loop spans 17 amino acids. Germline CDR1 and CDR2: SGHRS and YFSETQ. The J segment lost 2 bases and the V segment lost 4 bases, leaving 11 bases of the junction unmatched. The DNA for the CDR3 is TGCGCCAGCAGCCCCCTCTGGTCTAGCGGGGACACAGATACGCAGTATTTT. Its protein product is CASSPLWSSGDTDTQYF.

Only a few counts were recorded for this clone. The CDR3 sequence is CASSFGVEQPQHF. As DNA, the CDR3 is TGTGCCAGCAGTTTCGGGGTGGAACAGCCCCAGCATTTT. The chain recombines TRBV28 with TRBJ1-5, with unresolved D. CDR1 and CDR2 from the germline V gene are MDHEN and SYDVKM. The CDR3 spans 13 residues. V was trimmed by 3 bases and J by 7 bases, leaving 10 bases between them.

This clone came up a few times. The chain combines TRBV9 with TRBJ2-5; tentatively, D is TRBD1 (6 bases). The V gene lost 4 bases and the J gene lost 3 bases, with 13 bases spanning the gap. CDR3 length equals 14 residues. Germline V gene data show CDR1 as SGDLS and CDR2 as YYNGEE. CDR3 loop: CASSPPHREETQYF. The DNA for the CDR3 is TGTGCCAGCAGCCCTCCCCACAGGGAAGAGACCCAGTACTTC.